This T cell receptor (beta chain) emerged from a study of blood T cell repertoires in COVID-19. Study-level background: Donors in the United States, Italy and Spain gave samples during acute or convalescent COVID-19. PBMCs, B-cell-depleted T cells, or T cells provided the cDNA or gDNA that made up the material.

Original methodology: Estimation of nucleated cell counts was performed using reference gene primer amplification. The repertoire was sequenced with immunoSEQ multiplex PCR; TCRdb's copy has only in-frame clones and lacks some. V, J and clone size derive from that table, while D and trimming were established from the DNA sequence. The table includes about 92,000 clones, roughly 80% detected once. This clone was seen once. The germline V gene has CDR1 SGDLS and CDR2 YYNGEE. Germline trimming cut 0 bases from V and 7 bases from J; bases unmatched to any gene: 8. CDR3 size: 16 residues. The specimen sequenced was peripheral blood. The rearrangement joins TRBV9 to TRBJ2-1; TRBD2 aligns across 9 bases. The receptor was isolated from a man in his fifties who had recovered from COVID-19. The CDR3 is CASSVEASGKGNEQFF. CDR3 sequence (DNA): TGTGCCAGCAGCGTAGAGGCTAGCGGGAAGGGAAATGAGCAGTTCTTC. Full variable domain (remainder filled in from reference TRBV9 and TRBJ2-1): DSGVTQTPKHLITATGQRVTLRCSPRSGDLSVYWYQQSLDQGLQFLIQYYNGEERAKGNILERFSAQQFPDLHSELNLSSLELGDSALYFCASSVEASGKGNEQFFGPGTRLTVL.